This TCR beta chain was identified during a study of blood T cell repertoires in COVID-19. Study-wide context: COVID-19 samples, acute and convalescent, were from the United States, Italy and Spain.

Original processing notes: Amplified reference gene primers provided the basis for estimating nucleated cell counts. Profiled with immunoSEQ multiplex PCR; TCRdb holds only in-frame clones, not every one. That table furnishes V, J and clone size, whereas the DNA furnished D and trimming. The profile shows about 240,000 clones, approximately 90% of them singletons. The germline gives CDR1 KGHSH, CDR2 LQKENI. V lost 3 bases and J lost 1, with 6 bases in between. CDR3 length: 13 residues. Participant-reported clinical history was the basis for cohort assignment. The sequence came from a woman aged 30 to 39 who had recovered from COVID-19. This sequence joins TRBV18 and TRBJ1-1; D not certain. The sequencing sample was made of PBMCs or T cells enriched from blood (not recorded which). The CDR3 reads CASSPEGNTEAFF. The CDR3 DNA is TGTGCCAGCTCACCGGAGGGGAACACTGAAGCTTTCTTT. Supplemented by reference TRBV18 and TRBJ1-1, the full variable domain reads NAGVMQNPRHLVRRRGQEARLRCSPMKGHSHVYWYRQLPEEGLKFMVYLQKENIIDESGMPKERFSAEFPKEGPSILRIQQVVRGDSAAYFCASSPEGNTEAFFGQGTRLTVV.